This T cell receptor beta chain was recorded in a study of CD8+ T cells in alopecia areata. Regarding treatment: oral pan-JAK inhibitor, 5-10 mg twice daily. V lost 5 bases to trimming and J lost 0 bases, with 11 bases between them. Germline V CDR1 and CDR2: SGHTA, FQGNSA. CDR3 length: 15 residues. This clone was observed a single time. It was cDNA, reverse transcribed from extracted RNA, that served as the sequencing template. Method: immunoSEQ multiplex PCR; TCRdb's copy keeps in-frame clones and lacks some. Of approximately 210,000 clones listed, about 64% are singletons. The chain employs TRBV7-2 and TRBJ2-1, with TRBD1 as a possible D gene (6 bases). This TCR was recovered from a human donor with alopecia areata. The source material was CD4+ T cells sorted from blood, sampled at week 4, from a patient treated with tofacitinib. The CDR3 DNA follows: TGTGCCAGCAGCCCCGACAGGAGCTCCTACAATGAGCAGTTCTTC. It translates to CASSPDRSSYNEQFF.